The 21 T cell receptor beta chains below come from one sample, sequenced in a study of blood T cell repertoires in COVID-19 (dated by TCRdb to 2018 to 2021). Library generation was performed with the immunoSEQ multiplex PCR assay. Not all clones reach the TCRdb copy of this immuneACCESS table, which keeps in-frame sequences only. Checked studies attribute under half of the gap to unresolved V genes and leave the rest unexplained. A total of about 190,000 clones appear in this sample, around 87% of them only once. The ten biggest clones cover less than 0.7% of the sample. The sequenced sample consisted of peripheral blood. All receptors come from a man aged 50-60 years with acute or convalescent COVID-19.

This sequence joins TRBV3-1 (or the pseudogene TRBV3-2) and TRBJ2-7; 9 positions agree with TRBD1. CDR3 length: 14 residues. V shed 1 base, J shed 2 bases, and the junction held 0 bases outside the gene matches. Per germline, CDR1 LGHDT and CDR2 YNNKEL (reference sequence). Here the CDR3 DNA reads TGTGCCAGCAGCCAAGGGACAGGGGCCTACGAGCAGTACGTC. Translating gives CASSQGTGAYEQYV.

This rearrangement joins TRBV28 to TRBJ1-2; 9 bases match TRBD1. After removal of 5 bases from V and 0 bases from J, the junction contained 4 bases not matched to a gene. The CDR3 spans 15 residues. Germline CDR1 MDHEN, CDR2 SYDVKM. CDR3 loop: CASSRTGGTNYGYTF. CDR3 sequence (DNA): TGTGCCAGCAGTCGAACAGGGGGCACTAACTATGGCTACACCTTC.

CDR3 bases: TGTGCCAGCAGCCATGAAGCGGGACCCTCCTACGAGCAGTACTTC. Translated, it gives CASSHEAGPSYEQYF. The chain employs TRBV11-2 and TRBJ2-7, with TRBD2 matching 7 bases. Trimming removed 5 bases from V and 0 bases from J; junction bases left unmatched: 7. The length of the CDR3 is 15 residues. Germline CDR1 reads SGHAT; CDR2 reads FQNNGV.

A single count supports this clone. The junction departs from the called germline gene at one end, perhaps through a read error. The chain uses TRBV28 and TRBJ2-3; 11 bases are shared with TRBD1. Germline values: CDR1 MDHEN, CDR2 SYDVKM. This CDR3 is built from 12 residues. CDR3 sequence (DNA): TGTGCCAGCAGTTTTGTGGACAGGGGGCAGGTTTTT. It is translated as CASSFVDRGQVF.

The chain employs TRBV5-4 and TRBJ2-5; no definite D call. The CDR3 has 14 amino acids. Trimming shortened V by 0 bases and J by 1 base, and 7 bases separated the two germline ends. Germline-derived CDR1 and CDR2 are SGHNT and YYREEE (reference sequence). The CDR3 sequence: CASSLGQSQETQYF. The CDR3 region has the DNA TGTGCCAGCAGCTTGGGGCAGTCCCAAGAGACCCAGTACTTC.

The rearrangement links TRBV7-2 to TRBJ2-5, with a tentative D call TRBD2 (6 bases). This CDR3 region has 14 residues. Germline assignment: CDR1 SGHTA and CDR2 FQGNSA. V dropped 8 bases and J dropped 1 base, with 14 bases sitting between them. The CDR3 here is CASRLGGVQETQYF. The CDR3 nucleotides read TGTGCCAGCCGACTGGGGGGTGTCCAAGAGACCCAGTACTTC.

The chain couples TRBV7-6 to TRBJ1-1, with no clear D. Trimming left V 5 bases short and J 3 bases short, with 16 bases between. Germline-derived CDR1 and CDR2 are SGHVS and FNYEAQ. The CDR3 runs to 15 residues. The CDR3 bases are TGTGCCAGCAGCCGGACGGGGTTGAGGGACACTGAAGCTTTCTTT. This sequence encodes CASSRTGLRDTEAFF.

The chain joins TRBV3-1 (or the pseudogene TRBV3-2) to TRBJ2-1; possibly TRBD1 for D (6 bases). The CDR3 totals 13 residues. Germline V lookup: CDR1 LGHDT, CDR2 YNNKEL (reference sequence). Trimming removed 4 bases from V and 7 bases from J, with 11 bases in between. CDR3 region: CASSPGTPNEQFF. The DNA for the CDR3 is TGTGCCAGCAGCCCCGGGACACCGAATGAGCAGTTCTTC.

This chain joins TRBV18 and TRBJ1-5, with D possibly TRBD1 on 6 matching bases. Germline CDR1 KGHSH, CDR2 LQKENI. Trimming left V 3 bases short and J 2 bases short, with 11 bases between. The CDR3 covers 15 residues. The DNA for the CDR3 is TGTGCCAGCTCACCGGGCAGGGGTCGCAATCAGCCCCAGCATTTT. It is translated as CASSPGRGRNQPQHF.

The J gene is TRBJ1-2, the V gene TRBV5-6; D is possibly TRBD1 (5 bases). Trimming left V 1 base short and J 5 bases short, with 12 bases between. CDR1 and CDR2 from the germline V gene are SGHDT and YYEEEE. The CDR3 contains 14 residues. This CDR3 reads CASSLQGFKYGYTF. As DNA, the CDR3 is TGTGCCAGCAGCTTGCAGGGATTCAAGTATGGCTACACCTTC. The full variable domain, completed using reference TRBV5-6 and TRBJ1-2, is DAGVTQSPTHLIKTRGQQVTLRCSPKSGHDTVSWYQQALGQGPQFIFQYYEEEERQRGNFPDRFSGHQFPNYSSELNVNALLLGDSALYLCASSLQGFKYGYTFGSGTRLTVV.

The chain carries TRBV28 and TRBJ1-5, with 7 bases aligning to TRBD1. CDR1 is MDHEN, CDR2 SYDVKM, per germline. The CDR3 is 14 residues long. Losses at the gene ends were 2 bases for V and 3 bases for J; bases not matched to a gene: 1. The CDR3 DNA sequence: TGTGCCAGCAGTTTAGGGACAGTCAATCAGCCCCAGCATTTT. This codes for CASSLGTVNQPQHF.

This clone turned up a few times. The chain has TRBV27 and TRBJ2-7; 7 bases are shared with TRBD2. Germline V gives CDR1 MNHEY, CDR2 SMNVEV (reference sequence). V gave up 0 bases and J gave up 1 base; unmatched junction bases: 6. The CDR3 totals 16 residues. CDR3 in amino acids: CASSLSGGGWSYEQYF. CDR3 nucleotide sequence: TGTGCCAGCAGTTTATCGGGGGGAGGGTGGTCCTACGAGCAGTACTTC.

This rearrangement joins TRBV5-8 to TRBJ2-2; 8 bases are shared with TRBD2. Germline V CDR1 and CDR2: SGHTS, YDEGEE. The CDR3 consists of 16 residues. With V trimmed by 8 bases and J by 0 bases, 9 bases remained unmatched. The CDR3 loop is CASQTPGLANTGELFF. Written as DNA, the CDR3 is TGTGCCAGTCAGACGCCGGGACTAGCGAACACCGGGGAGCTGTTTTTT.

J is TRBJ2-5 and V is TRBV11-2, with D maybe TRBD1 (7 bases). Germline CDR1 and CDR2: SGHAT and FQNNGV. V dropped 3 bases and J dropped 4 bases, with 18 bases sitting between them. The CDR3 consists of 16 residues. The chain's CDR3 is CASSFAGGYPRETQYF. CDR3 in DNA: TGTGCCAGCAGCTTCGCAGGGGGGTACCCTCGAGAGACCCAGTACTTC.

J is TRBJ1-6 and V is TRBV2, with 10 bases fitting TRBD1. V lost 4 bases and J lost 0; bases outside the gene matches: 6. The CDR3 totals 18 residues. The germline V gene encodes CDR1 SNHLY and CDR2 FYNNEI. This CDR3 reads CASSGDRGLSSYNSPLHF. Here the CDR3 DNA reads TGTGCCAGCAGTGGGGACAGGGGCCTTAGCTCCTATAATTCACCCCTCCACTTT.

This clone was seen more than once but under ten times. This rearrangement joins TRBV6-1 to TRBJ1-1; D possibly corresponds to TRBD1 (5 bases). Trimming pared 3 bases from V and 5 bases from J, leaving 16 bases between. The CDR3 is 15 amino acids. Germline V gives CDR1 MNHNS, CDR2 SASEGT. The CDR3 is CASSEGRVFRTEAFF. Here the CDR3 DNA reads TGTGCCAGCAGTGAGGGCAGGGTATTTAGGACTGAAGCTTTCTTT.

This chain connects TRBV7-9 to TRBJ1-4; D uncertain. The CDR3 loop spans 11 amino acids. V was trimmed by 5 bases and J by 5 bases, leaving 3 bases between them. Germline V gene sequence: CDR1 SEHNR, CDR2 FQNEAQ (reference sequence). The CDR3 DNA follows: TGTGCCAGCAGCATAAATGAAAAACTGTTTTTT. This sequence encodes CASSINEKLFF.

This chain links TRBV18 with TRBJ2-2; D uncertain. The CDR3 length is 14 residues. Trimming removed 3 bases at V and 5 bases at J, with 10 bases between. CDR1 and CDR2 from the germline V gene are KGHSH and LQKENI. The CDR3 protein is CASSPQQQTGELFF. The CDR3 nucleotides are TGTGCCAGCTCACCCCAACAGCAGACCGGGGAGCTGTTTTTT.

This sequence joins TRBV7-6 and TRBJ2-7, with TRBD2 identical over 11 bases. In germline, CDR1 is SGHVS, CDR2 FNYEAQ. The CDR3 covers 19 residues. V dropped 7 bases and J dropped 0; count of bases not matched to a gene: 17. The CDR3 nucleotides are TGTGCCAGCATCGGGACACCCGGGACTAGCGGTAAATTCTCCTACGAGCAGTACTTC. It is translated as CASIGTPGTSGKFSYEQYF.

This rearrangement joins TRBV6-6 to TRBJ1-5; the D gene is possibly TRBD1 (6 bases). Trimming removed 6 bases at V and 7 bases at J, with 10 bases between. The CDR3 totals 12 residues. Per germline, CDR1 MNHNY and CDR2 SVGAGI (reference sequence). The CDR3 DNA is TGTGCCAGCAGGGACAGCGAGCAGCCCCAGCATTTT. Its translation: CASRDSEQPQHF.

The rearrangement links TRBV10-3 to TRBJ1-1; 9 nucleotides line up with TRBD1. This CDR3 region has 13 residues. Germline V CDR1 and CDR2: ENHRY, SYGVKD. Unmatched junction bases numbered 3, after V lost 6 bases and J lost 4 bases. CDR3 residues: CAISRDRATEAFF. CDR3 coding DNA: TGTGCCATCAGCAGGGACAGGGCCACTGAAGCTTTCTTT.